This is a list of T cell receptor beta chains from one sample in a study of blood T cell repertoires in COVID-19. Sequencing used immunoSEQ multiplex PCR; TCRdb keeps in-frame clones, though not all of them. Of some 45,000 clones listed, 85% to 90% are singletons. The specimen was peripheral blood. These receptors were collected from a human donor in a cohort sampled during active COVID-19. The CDR3 runs from the conserved cysteine through the conserved F or W. Each record gives: D gene, clone size, J gene, CDR3 length, V gene, CDR3 protein, CDR3 DNA. The D gene is left open where the match is weak. Only some rows state a clone size, as once, few, many or a class for expanded clones.

D: .
size: .
J: TRBJ1-4
length: 14
V: TRBV5-5
CDR3: CASSPTYGEEKLFF
DNA: TGTGCCAGCAGCCCTACGTATGGTGAGGAAAAACTGTTTTTT

D: TRBD2
size: .
J: TRBJ2-3
length: 15
V: TRBV4-2
CDR3: CASSRQRGGTDTQYF
DNA: TGTGCCAGCAGCCGACAGCGGGGGGGCACAGATACGCAGTATTTT

D: .
size: once
J: TRBJ2-7
length: 14
V: TRBV7-9
CDR3: CATDRGLAVGEQYF
DNA: TGTGCCACCGATCGGGGGCTAGCGGTTGGCGAGCAGTACTTC

D: .
size: .
J: TRBJ1-1
length: 17
V: TRBV19
CDR3: CASSSFGGAVGDSEAFF
DNA: TGTGCCAGTAGTTCTTTCGGGGGTGCGGTGGGGGATTCTGAAGCTTTCTTT

D: .
size: .
J: TRBJ2-1
length: 15
V: TRBV27
CDR3: CASSRRPAEYNEQFF
DNA: TGTGCCAGCAGCCGACGTCCAGCGGAGTACAATGAGCAGTTCTTC

D: TRBD1
size: .
J: TRBJ1-2
length: 12
V: TRBV7-3
CDR3: CASGGTGDGYTF
DNA: TGTGCCAGCGGGGGGACAGGGGATGGCTACACCTTC

D: .
size: .
J: TRBJ1-6
length: 14
V: TRBV6-5
CDR3: CASSSLPYNSPLHF
DNA: TGTGCCAGCAGTTCCCTCCCCTATAATTCACCCCTCCACTTT

D: TRBD1
size: .
J: TRBJ2-2
length: 15
V: TRBV10-3
CDR3: CAISEGQVNTGELFF
DNA: TGTGCCATCAGTGAGGGACAGGTGAACACCGGGGAGCTGTTTTTT

D: .
size: .
J: TRBJ1-2
length: 15
V: TRBV21-1
CDR3: CASRRTGRRNYGYTF
DNA: TGTGCCAGCAGACGGACAGGGCGTAGGAACTATGGCTACACCTTC

D: .
size: .
J: TRBJ2-1
length: 11
V: TRBV7-9
CDR3: CASSSGKEQFF
DNA: TGTGCCAGCAGCTCAGGTAAAGAGCAGTTCTTC

D: TRBD1
size: .
J: TRBJ1-4
length: 13
V: TRBV5-5
CDR3: CASSFPGGEKLFF
DNA: TGTGCCAGCAGCTTTCCAGGGGGGGAAAAACTGTTTTTT

D: TRBD2
size: .
J: TRBJ2-3
length: 16
V: TRBV25-1
CDR3: CASSETTSGLLDTQYF
DNA: TGTGCCAGCAGTGAGACGACTAGCGGGTTGCTCGATACGCAGTATTTT

D: TRBD1
size: .
J: TRBJ1-2
length: 13
V: TRBV9
CDR3: CASSGTGDPGYTF
DNA: TGTGCCAGCAGCGGCACAGGGGATCCGGGCTACACCTTC

D: .
size: once
J: TRBJ2-1
length: 11
V: TRBV20-1
CDR3: CSGWEPNEQFF
DNA: TGCAGTGGCTGGGAGCCCAATGAGCAGTTCTTC

D: .
size: .
J: TRBJ2-2
length: 12
V: TRBV2
CDR3: CAGRGQGGELFF
DNA: TGTGCCGGACGTGGACAAGGCGGGGAGCTGTTTTTT

D: .
size: .
J: TRBJ1-5
length: 17
V: TRBV7-2
CDR3: CASSSAPGDKGNQPQHF
DNA: TGTGCCAGCAGCTCCGCCCCGGGGGATAAGGGCAATCAGCCCCAGCATTTT

D: .
size: .
J: TRBJ2-7
length: 14
V: TRBV27
CDR3: CASRVHSLSGEQYF
DNA: TGTGCCAGCAGAGTCCACAGCCTCTCGGGGGAGCAGTACTTC

D: .
size: .
J: TRBJ1-2
length: 15
V: TRBV5-6
CDR3: CASSSTGSFDYGYTF
DNA: TGTGCCAGCAGCTCGACAGGTTCTTTCGACTATGGCTACACCTTC

D: .
size: .
J: TRBJ1-1
length: 12
V: TRBV12-3/TRBV12-4
CDR3: CASSLRNTEAFF
DNA: TGTGCCAGCAGTTTACGGAACACTGAAGCTTTCTTT

D: .
size: few
J: TRBJ2-3
length: 14
V: TRBV29-1
CDR3: CSVDQPQGTDTQYF
DNA: TGCAGCGTTGATCAACCCCAGGGCACAGATACGCAGTATTTT

D: TRBD1
size: .
J: TRBJ1-1
length: 15
V: TRBV5-1
CDR3: CASSLNRGENTEAFF
DNA: TGCGCCAGCAGCCTTAACAGGGGGGAGAACACTGAAGCTTTCTTT

D: .
size: .
J: TRBJ1-1
length: 16
V: TRBV7-8
CDR3: CASSLAKGHPGIAAFF
DNA: TGTGCCAGCAGCTTAGCAAAAGGACACCCTGGAATTGCAGCTTTCTTT

D: .
size: once
J: TRBJ2-2
length: 13
V: TRBV9
CDR3: CASSPANTGELFF
DNA: TGTGCCAGCAGCCCAGCGAACACCGGGGAGCTGTTTTTT

D: .
size: many
J: TRBJ2-2
length: 16
V: TRBV9
CDR3: CASSSPRQVNTGELFF
DNA: TGTGCCAGCAGCTCACCCCGACAGGTTAACACCGGGGAGCTGTTTTTT

D: .
size: .
J: TRBJ1-6
length: 15
V: TRBV5-3
CDR3: CARSLPGNTNSPLHF
DNA: TGTGCCAGAAGCTTACCGGGAAATACTAATTCACCCCTCCACTTT

D: TRBD2
size: .
J: TRBJ2-1
length: 15
V: TRBV30
CDR3: CAWSPLAGGQNEQFF
DNA: TGTGCCTGGAGCCCGCTAGCGGGGGGGCAGAATGAGCAGTTCTTC

D: TRBD2
size: once
J: TRBJ2-5
length: 14
V: TRBV14
CDR3: CASSQQRGLETQYF
DNA: TGTGCCAGCAGCCAGCAGCGGGGCCTGGAGACCCAGTACTTC

D: .
size: .
J: TRBJ2-7
length: 16
V: TRBV24-1
CDR3: CATSALRRQNAYEQYF
DNA: TGTGCCACCAGTGCACTAAGACGACAGAACGCCTACGAGCAGTACTTC

D: .
size: .
J: TRBJ2-7
length: 15
V: TRBV9
CDR3: CASSVAPSAAYEQYF
DNA: TGTGCCAGCAGCGTAGCTCCTAGCGCGGCCTACGAGCAGTACTTC

D: TRBD1
size: .
J: TRBJ1-1
length: 14
V: TRBV7-9
CDR3: CASSAGTGNTEAFF
DNA: TGTGCCAGCAGTGCTGGGACAGGGAATACTGAAGCTTTCTTT

D: .
size: few
J: TRBJ2-2
length: 14
V: TRBV9
CDR3: CASSRGGDGRELFF
DNA: TGTGCCAGCAGTAGGGGAGGAGACGGCCGGGAGCTGTTTTTT

D: .
size: .
J: TRBJ1-6
length: 13
V: TRBV6-4
CDR3: CASRDDRDSPLHF
DNA: TGTGCCAGCAGAGACGACAGAGATTCACCCCTCCACTTT

D: TRBD1
size: .
J: TRBJ2-4
length: 15
V: TRBV7-2
CDR3: CASSKTGGGGNIQYF
DNA: TGTGCCAGCAGCAAGACAGGGGGGGGCGGAAACATTCAGTACTTC

D: .
size: few
J: TRBJ1-6
length: 14
V: TRBV5-1
CDR3: CASSITGDNSPLHF
DNA: TGCGCCAGCAGTATAACGGGGGATAATTCACCCCTCCACTTT